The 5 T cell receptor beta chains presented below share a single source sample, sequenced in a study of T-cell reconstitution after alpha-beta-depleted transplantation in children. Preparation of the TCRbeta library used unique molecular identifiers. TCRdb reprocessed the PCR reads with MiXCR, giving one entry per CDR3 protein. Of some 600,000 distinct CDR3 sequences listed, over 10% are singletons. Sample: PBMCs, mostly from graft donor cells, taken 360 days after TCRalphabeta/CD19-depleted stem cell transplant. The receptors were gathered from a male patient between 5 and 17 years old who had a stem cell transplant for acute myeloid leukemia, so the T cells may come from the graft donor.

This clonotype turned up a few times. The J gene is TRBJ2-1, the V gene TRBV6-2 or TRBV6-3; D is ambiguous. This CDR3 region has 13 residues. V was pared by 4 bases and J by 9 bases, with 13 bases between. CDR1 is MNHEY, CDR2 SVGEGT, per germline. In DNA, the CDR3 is TGTGCCAGCAGTTCCCAAAGGTATGGTGAGCAGTTCTTC. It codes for CASSSQRYGEQFF.

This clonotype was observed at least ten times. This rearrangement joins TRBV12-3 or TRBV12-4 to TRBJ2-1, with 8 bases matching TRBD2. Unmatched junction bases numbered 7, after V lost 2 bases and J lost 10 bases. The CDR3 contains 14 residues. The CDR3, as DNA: TGTGCCAGCAGTTTACTAGCGGGTCCGGGGGAGCAGTTCTTC. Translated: CASSLLAGPGEQFF.

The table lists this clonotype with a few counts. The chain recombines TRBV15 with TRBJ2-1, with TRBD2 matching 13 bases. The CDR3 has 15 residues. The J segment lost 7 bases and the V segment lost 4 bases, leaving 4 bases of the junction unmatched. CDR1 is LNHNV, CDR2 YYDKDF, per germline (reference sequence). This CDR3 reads CATSIRTSGGNEQFF. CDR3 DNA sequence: TGTGCCACCAGCATTCGGACTAGCGGGGGTAATGAGCAGTTCTTC.

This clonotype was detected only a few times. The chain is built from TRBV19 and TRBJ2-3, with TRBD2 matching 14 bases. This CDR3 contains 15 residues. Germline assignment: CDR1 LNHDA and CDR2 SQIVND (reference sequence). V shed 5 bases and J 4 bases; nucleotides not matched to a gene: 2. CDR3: CASSAGLAGADTQYF. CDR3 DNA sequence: TGTGCCAGTAGTGCGGGACTAGCGGGAGCAGATACGCAGTATTTT.

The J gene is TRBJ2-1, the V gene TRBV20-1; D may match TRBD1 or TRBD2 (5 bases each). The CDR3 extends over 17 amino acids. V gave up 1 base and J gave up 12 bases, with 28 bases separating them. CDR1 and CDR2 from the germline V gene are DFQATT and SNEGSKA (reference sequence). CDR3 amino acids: CSARGWPTGTIGSGQFF. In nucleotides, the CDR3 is TGCAGTGCTAGAGGTTGGCCGACCGGGACCATCGGGTCCGGGCAGTTCTTC.